This is a list of T cell receptor beta chains from one sample in a study of high-grade serous ovarian cancer treatment subgroups. Using immunoSEQ multiplex PCR, the repertoire was profiled, and TCRdb retains in-frame clones only, with some absent. The sample shows about 5,000 clones, around three quarters of them seen only once. Sequencing was performed on tumor tissue. These receptors were taken from a human donor with high-grade serous ovarian cancer. Both conserved end residues are part of each CDR3. Each record gives: clone size, D gene, V gene, J gene, CDR3 DNA, CDR3 protein. A D gene is named only where the DNA matches it firmly. Some rows have no size entry. The others give once, few or many, or a class for an expanded clone.

abundance: -
d_gene: -
v_gene: TRBV11-2
j_gene: TRBJ1-4
CDR3nt: TGTGCCAGCAGCCCAAACCAGGTTGAAAAACTGTTTTTT
CDR3aa: CASSPNQVEKLFF

abundance: -
d_gene: -
v_gene: TRBV18
j_gene: TRBJ2-6
CDR3nt: TGTGCCAGCTCAAGCGAGAGCTCTGGGGCCAACGTCCTGACTTTC
CDR3aa: CASSSESSGANVLTF

abundance: -
d_gene: TRBD1
v_gene: TRBV5-4
j_gene: TRBJ2-7
CDR3nt: TGTGCCAGCAGCCCCTCGAAATACAGGGGCCGATCCCCCTACGAGCAGTACTTC
CDR3aa: CASSPSKYRGRSPYEQYF

abundance: -
d_gene: -
v_gene: TRBV7-9
j_gene: TRBJ1-2
CDR3nt: TGTGCCAGCAGGGACATAGATGGCTACACCTTC
CDR3aa: CASRDIDGYTF

abundance: -
d_gene: -
v_gene: TRBV9
j_gene: TRBJ2-7
CDR3nt: TGTGCCAGCGCGGAGGGGGGGAGCGACCGCTACGAGCAGTACTTC
CDR3aa: CASAEGGSDRYEQYF

abundance: -
d_gene: -
v_gene: TRBV4-2
j_gene: TRBJ2-5
CDR3nt: TGTGCCAGCAGCCAAGACCCCGGGGCGACCCAGTACTTC
CDR3aa: CASSQDPGATQYF

abundance: -
d_gene: TRBD2
v_gene: TRBV7-2
j_gene: TRBJ2-3
CDR3nt: TGTGCCAGCAGCCTAGGGACTAGCCGCACAGATACGCAGTATTTT
CDR3aa: CASSLGTSRTDTQYF

abundance: -
d_gene: -
v_gene: TRBV30
j_gene: TRBJ2-3
CDR3nt: TGTGCCTGGAGTGTCGGGGGCATAACAGATACGCAGTATTTT
CDR3aa: CAWSVGGITDTQYF

abundance: large
d_gene: TRBD2
v_gene: TRBV9
j_gene: TRBJ2-1
CDR3nt: TGTGCCAGCAGCTCCCGGACTAGCGGGATTCACAATGAGCAGTTCTTC
CDR3aa: CASSSRTSGIHNEQFF

abundance: -
d_gene: -
v_gene: TRBV4-3
j_gene: TRBJ2-5
CDR3nt: TGCGCCAGCAGCCAAGATCAGGGGTCCCAAGAGACCCAGTACTTC
CDR3aa: CASSQDQGSQETQYF